One and the same sample provided the 5 T cell receptor beta chains below, sequenced in a study of cytomegalovirus exposure and HLA in healthy donors (dated by TCRdb to about 2017). Library prep was done by the immunoSEQ multiplex PCR assay. For the multiplex PCR, a mixture combining 60 forward primers for TCR Vbeta segments and 13 reverse primers for TCR Jbeta segments was used. TCRdb limited this immuneACCESS table to in-frame rearrangements with V and J called. A share of clones is missing; checked studies link under half to unresolved V genes, and the rest is unexplained. Across this sample there are around 120,000 clones, with about 59% seen only once. Roughly 8.6% of the sample belongs to the ten largest clones. What was sequenced was PBMCs. Receptors originate from a middle-aged woman in good health and CMV-seropositive.

V usage is TRBV11-1 and J usage is TRBJ2-3, with 8 bases aligning to TRBD2. The CDR3 consists of 16 residues. Germline assignment: CDR1 SGHAT and CDR2 FQDESV (reference sequence). The V gene end was trimmed by 5 bases and the J gene end by 0 bases; junction bases not matched to a gene: 7. CDR3 sequence: CASSDPSGLSTDTQYF. CDR3 nucleotide sequence: TGTGCCAGCAGCGATCCTAGCGGGTTAAGCACAGATACGCAGTATTTT.

This chain connects TRBV18 to TRBJ2-7; D is possibly TRBD1 (7 bases). The germline V gene encodes CDR1 KGHSH and CDR2 LQKENI. The V gene lost 6 bases and the J gene lost 6 bases, with 18 bases spanning the gap. The CDR3 extends over 14 amino acids. This chain's CDR3 is CASSPGGNGGEQYF. The CDR3 DNA sequence: TGTGCCAGCTCCCCAGGGGGTAACGGGGGCGAGCAGTACTTC.

The chain joins TRBV27 to TRBJ2-6, with D possibly TRBD1 on 5 matching bases. The germline V gene has CDR1 MNHEY and CDR2 SMNVEV (reference sequence). Between the trimmed V and J ends, which lost 2 bases and 4 bases, there was a span of 15 bases. The CDR3 has 17 amino acids. CDR3 nucleotide sequence: TGTGCCAGCAGTTTAGGACACAGTCAAACGGGGGCCAACGTCCTGACTTTC. Protein: CASSLGHSQTGANVLTF.

The chain is built from TRBV9 and TRBJ2-3, with a weak D call TRBD2 (5 bases). Between the trimmed V and J ends, which lost 3 bases and 6 bases, there was a span of 14 bases. CDR3 length equals 14 residues. In germline, CDR1 is SGDLS, CDR2 YYNGEE. CDR3 DNA: TGTGCCAGCAGCGCCTCACTAGACCGGGATACGCAGTATTTT. It is translated as CASSASLDRDTQYF.

The V gene is TRBV5-6, the J gene TRBJ2-7, with 7 bases lining up with TRBD1. The J segment lost 3 bases and the V segment lost 0 bases, leaving 3 bases of the junction unmatched. This CDR3 spans 14 amino acids. Germline lookup yields CDR1 SGHDT and CDR2 YYEEEE. This CDR3 reads CASSLGQGVYEQYF. CDR3 coding DNA: TGTGCCAGCAGCTTGGGGCAGGGGGTCTACGAGCAGTACTTC.